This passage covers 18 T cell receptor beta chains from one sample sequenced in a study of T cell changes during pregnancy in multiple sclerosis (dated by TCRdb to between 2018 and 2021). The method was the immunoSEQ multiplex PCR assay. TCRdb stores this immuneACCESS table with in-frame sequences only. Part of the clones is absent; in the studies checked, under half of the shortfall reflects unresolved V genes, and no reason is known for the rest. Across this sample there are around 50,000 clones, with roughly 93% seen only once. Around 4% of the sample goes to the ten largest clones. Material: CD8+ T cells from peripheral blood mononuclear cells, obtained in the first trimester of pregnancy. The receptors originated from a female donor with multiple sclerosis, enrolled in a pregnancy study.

CDR3: CASSQVLAPTYEQYF. In nucleotides, the CDR3 is TGTGCCAGTAGTCAAGTCCTAGCTCCTACCTACGAGCAGTACTTC. This chain links TRBV19 with TRBJ2-7; TRBD2 is a possible D gene (5 bases). The CDR3 has 15 residues. CDR1 is LNHDA and CDR2 is SQIVND in the germline V gene (reference sequence). V gave up 5 bases and J gave up 2 bases, with 16 bases separating them.

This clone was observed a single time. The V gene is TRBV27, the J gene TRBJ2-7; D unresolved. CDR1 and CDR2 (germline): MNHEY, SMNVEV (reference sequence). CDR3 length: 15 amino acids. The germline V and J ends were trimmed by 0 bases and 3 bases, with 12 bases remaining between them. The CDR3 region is CASSLSAGNFYEQYF. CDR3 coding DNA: TGTGCCAGCAGTTTATCGGCAGGAAACTTCTACGAGCAGTACTTC.

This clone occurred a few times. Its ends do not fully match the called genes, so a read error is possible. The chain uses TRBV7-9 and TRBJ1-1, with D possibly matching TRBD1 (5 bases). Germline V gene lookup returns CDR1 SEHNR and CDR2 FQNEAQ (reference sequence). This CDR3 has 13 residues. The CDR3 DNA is TGTGCCAGCAGGTTAGGGGAGGGAGGTGAAGCTTTCTTT. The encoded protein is CASRLGEGGEAFF.

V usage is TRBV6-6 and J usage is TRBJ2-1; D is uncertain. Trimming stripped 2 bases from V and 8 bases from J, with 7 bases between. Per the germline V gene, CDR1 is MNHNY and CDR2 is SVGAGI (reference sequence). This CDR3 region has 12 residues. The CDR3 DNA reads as TGTGCCAGCAGTTACCCCCGGGATGAGCAGTTCTTC. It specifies CASSYPRDEQFF.

The CDR3 bases are TGTGCCAGCACGGGACAGGGCTACGAGCAGTACTTC. Residues: CASTGQGYEQYF. This chain connects TRBV2 to TRBJ2-7; the match to TRBD1 covers 9 bases. The CDR3 has 12 residues. Looked up from germline, CDR1 is SNHLY and CDR2 is FYNNEI. The ends lost 7 bases at V and 3 bases at J; junction bases unmatched: 1.

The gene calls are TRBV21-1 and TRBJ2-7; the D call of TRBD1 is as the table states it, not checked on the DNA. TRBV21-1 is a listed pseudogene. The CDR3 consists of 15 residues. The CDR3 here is CARSLLDRECNEQYF. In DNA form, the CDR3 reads TGTGCCAGGAGCCTCTTGGACAGGGAGTGTAACGAGCAGTACTTC.

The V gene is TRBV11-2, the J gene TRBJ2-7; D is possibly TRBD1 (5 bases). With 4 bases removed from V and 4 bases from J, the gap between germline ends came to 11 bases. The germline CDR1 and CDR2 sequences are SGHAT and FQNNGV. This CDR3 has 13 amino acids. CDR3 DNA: TGTGCCAGCAGCTCCCTGACAGAATACGAGCAGTACTTC. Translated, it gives CASSSLTEYEQYF.

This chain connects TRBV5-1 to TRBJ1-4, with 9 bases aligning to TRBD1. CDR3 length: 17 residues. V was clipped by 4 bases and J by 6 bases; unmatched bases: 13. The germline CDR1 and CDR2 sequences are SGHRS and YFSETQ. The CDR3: CASSPTGQGNLDEKLFF. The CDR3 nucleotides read TGCGCCAGCAGCCCGACGGGACAGGGTAATTTGGATGAAAAACTGTTTTTT.

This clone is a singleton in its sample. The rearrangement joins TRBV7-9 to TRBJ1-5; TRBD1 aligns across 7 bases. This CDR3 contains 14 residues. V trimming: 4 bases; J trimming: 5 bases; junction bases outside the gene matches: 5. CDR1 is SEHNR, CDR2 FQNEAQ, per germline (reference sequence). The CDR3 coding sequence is TGTGCCAGCAGCTCTTTAACAGGGGATCAGCCCCAGCATTTT. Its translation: CASSSLTGDQPQHF.

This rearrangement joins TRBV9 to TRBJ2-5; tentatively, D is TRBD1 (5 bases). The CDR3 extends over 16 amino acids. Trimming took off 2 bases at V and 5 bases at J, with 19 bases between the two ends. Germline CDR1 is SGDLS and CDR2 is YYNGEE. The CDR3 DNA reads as TGTGCCAGCAGCGTGGGTCTAGGGAACAAGGGGGAGACCCAGTACTTC. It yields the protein CASSVGLGNKGETQYF.

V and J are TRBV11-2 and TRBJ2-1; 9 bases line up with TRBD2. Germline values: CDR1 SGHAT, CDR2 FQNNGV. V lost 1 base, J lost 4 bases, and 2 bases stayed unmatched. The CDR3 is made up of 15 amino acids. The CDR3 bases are TGTGCCAGCAGCTTAGGCGGGGGGGCTTACAATGAGCAGTTCTTC. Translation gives CASSLGGGAYNEQFF.

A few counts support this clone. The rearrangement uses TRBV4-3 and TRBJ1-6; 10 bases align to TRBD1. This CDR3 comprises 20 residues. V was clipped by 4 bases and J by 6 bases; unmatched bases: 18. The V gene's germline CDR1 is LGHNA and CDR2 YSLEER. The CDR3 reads CASSPSSLGTGAVGNSPLHF. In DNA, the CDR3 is TGCGCCAGCAGCCCCTCCTCGTTAGGGACAGGGGCTGTGGGTAATTCACCCCTCCACTTT.

The CDR3 loop reads CASSLGGRTYEQYF. The CDR3 DNA sequence: TGTGCCAGCAGTTTAGGGGGGAGGACCTACGAGCAGTACTTC. The chain couples TRBV27 to TRBJ2-7; possible D gene TRBD2, 6 bases. Per germline, CDR1 MNHEY and CDR2 SMNVEV (reference sequence). This CDR3 region has 14 residues. V lost 2 bases and J 2 bases, leaving 10 bases between the germline ends.

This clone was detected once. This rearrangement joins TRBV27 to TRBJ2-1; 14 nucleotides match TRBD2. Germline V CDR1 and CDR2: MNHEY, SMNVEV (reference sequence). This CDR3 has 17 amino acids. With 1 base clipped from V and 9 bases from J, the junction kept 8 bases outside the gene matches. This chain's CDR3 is CASSLLIGTSGRGEQFF. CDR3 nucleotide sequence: TGTGCCAGCAGTTTATTGATTGGGACTAGCGGGAGAGGTGAGCAGTTCTTC.

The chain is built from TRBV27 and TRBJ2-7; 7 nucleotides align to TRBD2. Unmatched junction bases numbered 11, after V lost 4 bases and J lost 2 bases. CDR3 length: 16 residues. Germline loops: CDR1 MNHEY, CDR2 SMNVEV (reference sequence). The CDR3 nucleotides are TGTGCCAGCAGTTCCGTCTTAGCGGGCCGAACCTACGAGCAGTACTTC. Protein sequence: CASSSVLAGRTYEQYF.

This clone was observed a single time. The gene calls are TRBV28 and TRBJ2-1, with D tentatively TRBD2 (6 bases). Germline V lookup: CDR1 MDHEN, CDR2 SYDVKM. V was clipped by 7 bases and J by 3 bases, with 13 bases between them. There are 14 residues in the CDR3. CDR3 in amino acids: CASNRAGIYNEQFF. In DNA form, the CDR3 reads TGTGCCAGCAATAGGGCGGGGATCTACAATGAGCAGTTCTTC. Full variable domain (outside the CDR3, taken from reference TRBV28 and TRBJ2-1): DVKVTQSSRYLVKRTGEKVFLECVQDMDHENMFWYRQDPGLGLRLIYFSYDVKMKEKGDIPEGYSVSREKKERFSLILESASTNQTSMYLCASNRAGIYNEQFFGPGTRLTVL.

The DNA of the CDR3 is TGTGCCAGCAGTGAGACTAACACAGATACGCAGTATTTT. Protein product: CASSETNTDTQYF. The V gene is TRBV6-4, the J gene TRBJ2-3; D is possibly TRBD2 (5 bases). The CDR3 spans 13 residues. The V gene lost 3 bases and the J gene lost 2 bases, with 6 bases spanning the gap. Per germline, CDR1 MRHNA and CDR2 SNTAGT.

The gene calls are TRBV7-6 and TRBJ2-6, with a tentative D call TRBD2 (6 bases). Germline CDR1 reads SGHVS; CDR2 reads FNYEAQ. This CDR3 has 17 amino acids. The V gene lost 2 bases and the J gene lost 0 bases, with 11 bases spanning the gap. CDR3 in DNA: TGTGCCAGCAGCTTATCCCTGGGGGGCTCTGGGGCCAACGTCCTGACTTTC. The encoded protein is CASSLSLGGSGANVLTF.